The 4 T cell receptor beta chains in this list originate from one sample, sequenced in a study of blood T cell repertoires in COVID-19. The table came from immunoSEQ multiplex PCR; TCRdb's copy has only in-frame clones and leaves some out. The table has about 110,000 clones, over 80% seen once. The sequencing input was peripheral blood. These receptors all come from a woman aged 55-69 years with acute or convalescent COVID-19.

The chain has TRBV24-1 and TRBJ2-7; 7 nucleotides align to TRBD1. The CDR3 totals 15 residues. The germline gives CDR1 KGHDR, CDR2 SFDVKD. V was clipped by 3 bases and J by 2 bases; unmatched bases: 6. CDR3: CATSDGGQFPYEQYF. The CDR3 DNA reads as TGTGCCACCAGTGATGGGGGACAGTTCCCCTACGAGCAGTACTTC.

This chain links TRBV19 with TRBJ2-1; D might be TRBD2 (5 bases). This CDR3 contains 12 residues. V dropped 3 bases and J dropped 15 bases, with 15 bases sitting between them. CDR1 and CDR2 from the germline V gene are LNHDA and SQIVND (reference sequence). The CDR3 DNA reads as TGTGCCAGTAGTATGTCTGGCGGGTTGCGGTTCTTC. This encodes CASSMSGGLRFF.

The chain employs TRBV5-1 and TRBJ2-2; possible D gene TRBD1, 6 bases. The CDR3 is 15 residues long. Looked up from germline, CDR1 is SGHRS and CDR2 is YFSETQ. Trimming stripped 4 bases from V and 1 base from J, with 11 bases between. DNA for the CDR3: TGCGCCAGCAGCACGGGACATTTGAACACCGGGGAGCTGTTTTTT. Its translation: CASSTGHLNTGELFF.

V is TRBV3-1 (or the pseudogene TRBV3-2) and J is TRBJ2-7, with D uncertain. The length of the CDR3 is 17 residues. Per the germline V gene, CDR1 is LGHDT and CDR2 is YNNKEL (reference sequence). V was clipped by 4 bases and J by 5 bases, with 24 bases between them. CDR3 residues: CASSPRGLVGAMDEQYF. CDR3 nucleotides: TGTGCCAGCAGCCCCCGAGGCCTAGTCGGAGCGATGGACGAGCAGTACTTC.